The rows below give T cell receptor beta chains drawn from one sample of a study of PD-1 blockade in classical Hodgkin lymphoma. Some clones are missing from TCRdb's copy, which holds only in-frame ones; the method was immunoSEQ multiplex PCR. The data contain about 100,000 clones, approximately 80% of them seen just once; the ten biggest clones take up over 9%. This specimen consisted of peripheral blood mononuclear cells (PBMCs), obtained at baseline. The origin of the receptors is a human donor with classical Hodgkin lymphoma. The CDR3 runs from the conserved cysteine through the conserved F or W. The D gene is left open where the match is weak. Not all rows give a size; the values are once, few, many and, for expanded clones, a class.

j_call: TRBJ2-3; cdr3_length: 11; clone_size: NA; d_call: NA; v_call: TRBV9; cdr3_nt: TGTGCCAGCAGCGTAGGTGATACGCAGTATTTT; cdr3_aa: CASSVGDTQYF
j_call: TRBJ2-3; cdr3_length: 14; clone_size: NA; d_call: NA; v_call: TRBV29-1; cdr3_nt: TGCAGCGTTGAAAGGGGCGAGTTGGCAGATACGCAGTATTTT; cdr3_aa: CSVERGELADTQYF
j_call: TRBJ2-3; cdr3_length: 15; clone_size: NA; d_call: NA; v_call: TRBV5-1; cdr3_nt: TGCGCCAGCAGCTCTAGGGAAAGAAGTACAGATACGCAGTATTTT; cdr3_aa: CASSSRERSTDTQYF
j_call: TRBJ1-1; cdr3_length: 11; clone_size: NA; d_call: NA; v_call: TRBV10-1; cdr3_nt: TGCGCCACGGACCTGGGCACTGAAGCTTTCTTT; cdr3_aa: CATDLGTEAFF
j_call: TRBJ2-3; cdr3_length: 13; clone_size: NA; d_call: NA; v_call: TRBV6-5; cdr3_nt: TGTGCCAGCAGTTACTCCCCGCCGGATACGCAGTATTTT; cdr3_aa: CASSYSPPDTQYF
j_call: TRBJ2-3; cdr3_length: 14; clone_size: NA; d_call: TRBD2; v_call: TRBV29-1; cdr3_nt: TGCAGCGTCACTAGCGGGGTGGGCACAGATACGCAGTATTTT; cdr3_aa: CSVTSGVGTDTQYF
j_call: TRBJ1-2; cdr3_length: 13; clone_size: NA; d_call: NA; v_call: TRBV19; cdr3_nt: TGTGCCAGTAGTATCAGGGAGATTGGGGGCTACACCTTC; cdr3_aa: CASSIREIGGYTF
j_call: TRBJ1-1; cdr3_length: 14; clone_size: few; d_call: NA; v_call: TRBV5-1; cdr3_nt: TGCGCCAGCAGCTTGAGGGTCATGAACACTGAAGCTTTCTTT; cdr3_aa: CASSLRVMNTEAFF
j_call: TRBJ2-2; cdr3_length: 15; clone_size: NA; d_call: NA; v_call: TRBV5-1; cdr3_nt: TGCGCCAGCAGCCCCACCTCACAGAACACCGGGGAGCTGTTTTTT; cdr3_aa: CASSPTSQNTGELFF
j_call: TRBJ2-1; cdr3_length: 15; clone_size: NA; d_call: TRBD2; v_call: TRBV6-5; cdr3_nt: TGTGCCAGCAGTTACCGAGTCGGGAGGGTAAATGAGCAGTTCTTC; cdr3_aa: CASSYRVGRVNEQFF
j_call: TRBJ2-7; cdr3_length: 14; clone_size: medium-sized; d_call: NA; v_call: TRBV27; cdr3_nt: TGTGCCAGCAGTCCTCCGGACAGAACCTACGAGCAGTACTTC; cdr3_aa: CASSPPDRTYEQYF
j_call: TRBJ2-3; cdr3_length: 16; clone_size: NA; d_call: NA; v_call: TRBV6-6; cdr3_nt: TGTGCCAGCAGTTTTGCCCAGGGTGGCGTCACAGATACGCAGTATTTT; cdr3_aa: CASSFAQGGVTDTQYF
j_call: TRBJ2-7; cdr3_length: 15; clone_size: once; d_call: NA; v_call: TRBV4-1; cdr3_nt: TGCGCCAGCAGCCAAGAATCCGGGTGGTCCTACGAGCAGTACTTC; cdr3_aa: CASSQESGWSYEQYF
j_call: TRBJ2-2; cdr3_length: 15; clone_size: NA; d_call: TRBD1; v_call: TRBV5-6; cdr3_nt: TGTGCCAGCAGAACTACAGGGGGCGGCACCGGGGAGCTGTTTTTT; cdr3_aa: CASRTTGGGTGELFF
j_call: TRBJ2-7; cdr3_length: 13; clone_size: once; d_call: NA; v_call: TRBV7-8; cdr3_nt: TGTGCCAGCAGCTTAGTTCGTGGGTACGAGCAGTACTTC; cdr3_aa: CASSLVRGYEQYF
j_call: TRBJ2-1; cdr3_length: 17; clone_size: NA; d_call: NA; v_call: TRBV7-9; cdr3_nt: TGTGCCAGCAGCTCAGAGCAGTTCGGGAGTTCCTACAATGAGCAGTTCTTC; cdr3_aa: CASSSEQFGSSYNEQFF
j_call: TRBJ2-3; cdr3_length: 17; clone_size: NA; d_call: TRBD1; v_call: TRBV14; cdr3_nt: TGTGCCAGCAGCCATAGGACAGGGTTTTTGGTCACAGATACGCAGTATTTT; cdr3_aa: CASSHRTGFLVTDTQYF
j_call: TRBJ2-7; cdr3_length: 15; clone_size: NA; d_call: TRBD2; v_call: TRBV9; cdr3_nt: TGTGCCAGCAACCAAGCGGGAGGGCTAGGGGGGGAGCAGTACTTC; cdr3_aa: CASNQAGGLGGEQYF
j_call: TRBJ2-5; cdr3_length: 13; clone_size: few; d_call: NA; v_call: TRBV6-5; cdr3_nt: TGTGCCAGCAGTTACTCGATCGCGGAGACCCAGTACTTC; cdr3_aa: CASSYSIAETQYF
j_call: TRBJ2-1; cdr3_length: 16; clone_size: NA; d_call: TRBD2; v_call: TRBV5-4; cdr3_nt: TGTGCCAGCAGCTTGGGCGGGAGGGCCTCCTACAATGAGCAGTTCTTC; cdr3_aa: CASSLGGRASYNEQFF
j_call: TRBJ1-2; cdr3_length: 12; clone_size: NA; d_call: NA; v_call: TRBV7-9; cdr3_nt: TGTGCCAGCAGCTTAGTACTTAATGGCTACACCTTC; cdr3_aa: CASSLVLNGYTF
j_call: TRBJ1-2; cdr3_length: 13; clone_size: NA; d_call: NA; v_call: TRBV5-6; cdr3_nt: TGTGCCAGCAGCTTAGGGGGTAACTATGGCTACACCTTC; cdr3_aa: CASSLGGNYGYTF
j_call: TRBJ2-7; cdr3_length: 14; clone_size: NA; d_call: TRBD1; v_call: TRBV7-2; cdr3_nt: TGTGCCAGCAGCCGGACAGGGGCATCTTACGAGCAGTACTTC; cdr3_aa: CASSRTGASYEQYF
j_call: TRBJ2-3; cdr3_length: 16; clone_size: NA; d_call: TRBD2; v_call: TRBV30; cdr3_nt: TGTGCCTGGAGTGGGTTATCTAGCGGGAGTACAGATACGCAGTATTTT; cdr3_aa: CAWSGLSSGSTDTQYF
j_call: TRBJ2-6; cdr3_length: 12; clone_size: NA; d_call: NA; v_call: TRBV25-1; cdr3_nt: TGTGCCAGTAACTCTGGGGCCAACGTCCTGACTTTC; cdr3_aa: CASNSGANVLTF
j_call: TRBJ1-3; cdr3_length: 12; clone_size: once; d_call: NA; v_call: TRBV28; cdr3_nt: TGTGCCAGCAGTTTTAGGGGAAACACCATATATTTT; cdr3_aa: CASSFRGNTIYF
j_call: TRBJ2-5; cdr3_length: 13; clone_size: NA; d_call: NA; v_call: TRBV10-3; cdr3_nt: TGTGCCATCAGTGGGGTCTATCACCAGACCCAGTACTTC; cdr3_aa: CAISGVYHQTQYF
j_call: TRBJ2-7; cdr3_length: 15; clone_size: NA; d_call: TRBD1; v_call: TRBV5-1; cdr3_nt: TGCGCCAGCAGCTTGACCGGGACAGGGACCTACGAGCAGTACTTC; cdr3_aa: CASSLTGTGTYEQYF
j_call: TRBJ2-7; cdr3_length: 17; clone_size: NA; d_call: TRBD2; v_call: TRBV5-4; cdr3_nt: TGTGCCAGCAGCTTGAGGCTAGCGGGAGGCCCCAGCTACGAGCAGTACTTC; cdr3_aa: CASSLRLAGGPSYEQYF
j_call: TRBJ1-5; cdr3_length: 16; clone_size: once; d_call: TRBD1; v_call: TRBV28; cdr3_nt: TGTGCCAGCAAGGGGGACAGGGGTTGGGACAATCAGCCCCAGCATTTT; cdr3_aa: CASKGDRGWDNQPQHF
j_call: TRBJ2-1; cdr3_length: 18; clone_size: NA; d_call: TRBD2; v_call: TRBV28; cdr3_nt: TGTGCCAGCAGTCTGGGACTAGCGGGAGGGAGCTCCTACAATGAGCAGTTCTTC; cdr3_aa: CASSLGLAGGSSYNEQFF
j_call: TRBJ2-7; cdr3_length: 13; clone_size: NA; d_call: NA; v_call: TRBV6-5; cdr3_nt: TGTGCCAGCAGAGACGCTGGACAGTACGAGCAGTACTTC; cdr3_aa: CASRDAGQYEQYF
j_call: TRBJ2-3; cdr3_length: 17; clone_size: few; d_call: TRBD2; v_call: TRBV5-1; cdr3_nt: TGCGCCAGCAGCTTGACACTAGCGGATACTAGCACAGATACGCAGTATTTT; cdr3_aa: CASSLTLADTSTDTQYF
j_call: TRBJ1-3; cdr3_length: 16; clone_size: NA; d_call: NA; v_call: TRBV7-9; cdr3_nt: TGTGCCAGCAGCTTAGTGGGTCAGGGTACGCGAAACACCATATATTTT; cdr3_aa: CASSLVGQGTRNTIYF
j_call: TRBJ2-7; cdr3_length: 14; clone_size: NA; d_call: NA; v_call: TRBV7-9; cdr3_nt: TGTGCCAGCAGCTTCGATCCAAGCTCCTACGAGCAGTACTTC; cdr3_aa: CASSFDPSSYEQYF